This TCR beta chain was sequenced for a study of blood T cell repertoires in COVID-19. Overall study context: Sample material is recorded as cDNA or gDNA derived from T cells, B-cell-depleted T cells, or PBMCs.

Produced via immunoSEQ multiplex PCR; TCRdb's table is partial and in-frame only. The sample lists about 80,000 clones, around 92% occurring once. The CDR3 has 14 residues. The germline CDR1 and CDR2 sequences are SGHRS and YFSETQ. V was pared by 4 bases and J by 10 bases, with 9 bases of the junction left unmatched. V usage is TRBV5-1 and J usage is TRBJ1-5, with 9 positions matching TRBD1. Sequencing input: peripheral blood. The TCR sequence derives from a woman aged 45-65 years in a cohort sampled during active COVID-19. CDR3 sequence reads: CASSLGQGSGPQHF. The CDR3 nucleotides read TGCGCCAGCAGCCTAGGACAGGGGTCAGGACCCCAGCATTTT.